This T cell receptor beta chain comes out of a study of cytomegalovirus exposure and HLA in healthy donors. General study findings and limits: The likely explanation for a cluster of highly shared sequence variants was sequencing artifact.

Regarding this clone: The antigen is undetermined.

The germline CDR1 and CDR2 sequences are MNHEY and SVGAGI. CDR3 length equals 16 residues. Trimming cost V 0 bases and J 7 bases; bases outside gene matches: 4. The PCR had 60 Vbeta and 13 Jbeta primers. Generated by immunoSEQ multiplex PCR, the TCRdb table keeps only in-frame clones and is missing some. The table has approximately 180,000 clones, roughly 13% seen once. The sequence came from a man in his fifties or sixties in good health and CMV-seropositive. This chain connects TRBV6-5 to TRBJ2-1; TRBD1 matches at 12 bases. The specimen was PBMCs. The CDR3 DNA sequence: TGTGCCAGCAGTTACTCGGGGGACAGGGGGCCGAATGAGCAGTTCTTC. Its translation: CASSYSGDRGPNEQFF.